Following are 25 T cell receptor beta chains from one sample sequenced in a study of blood T cells in healthy people across ages (dated by TCRdb to between 2014 and 2017). Libraries came from 5' RACE. The sample was run on an Illumina HiSeq 2500. A second 7 to 11 cycle PCR used a sample-barcoded 5' primer and a J-beta primer mix. Using fastp at Q25 and MiXCR, TCRdb reprocessed the public reads and kept productive beta chains. CDR3 protein duplicates are merged, each entry listing the most common genes and DNA. The sample yields 1.5 million to 2 million distinct CDR3 sequences; around half were counted once. Approximately 2.1% of the sample lies in the top ten. The sequenced sample consisted of blood. The receptors stem from a woman between 40 and 55 years old in good health.

This sequence joins TRBV5-1 and TRBJ2-6, with D tentatively TRBD1 (7 bases). Between the trimmed V and J ends, which lost 6 bases and 4 bases, there was a span of 26 bases. Germline V lookup: CDR1 SGHRS, CDR2 YFSETQ. The CDR3 sequence is 19 residues long. The CDR3 DNA sequence: TGCGCCAGCACTCAACGACAGGGAGGTTCTGCCCCCGGGGCCAACGTCCTGACTTTC. Translated, it gives CASTQRQGGSAPGANVLTF.

The CDR3 spells CASSLLPDRTSYNEQFF. CDR3 DNA: TGTGCCAGCAGTTTACTACCAGACAGGACCTCCTACAATGAGCAGTTCTTC. The chain employs TRBV27 and TRBJ2-1, with D perhaps TRBD1 (6 bases). This CDR3 is 17 amino acids long. Germline values: CDR1 MNHEY, CDR2 SMNVEV (reference sequence). The germline V and J ends were trimmed by 2 bases and 0 bases, with 14 bases remaining between them.

V and J are TRBV29-1 and TRBJ2-3; D unclear. V was shortened by 4 bases and J by 2 bases, with 7 bases between the two germline ends. CDR1 is SQVTM and CDR2 is ANQGSEA in the germline V gene. The CDR3 is made up of 12 amino acids. In DNA, the CDR3 is TGCAGCGTTGTGATCTTCACAGATACGCAGTATTTT. Amino acid sequence: CSVVIFTDTQYF.

The V call is TRBV24-1, the J call TRBJ2-3; a weak D match, TRBD2 (5 bases). Germline V gene sequence: CDR1 KGHDR, CDR2 SFDVKD. The CDR3 covers 14 residues. The germline V and J ends were trimmed by 3 bases and 3 bases, with 9 bases remaining between them. CDR3 sequence: CATSDVTGTDTQYF. CDR3 coding DNA: TGTGCCACCAGTGATGTTACGGGGACAGATACGCAGTATTTT.

V gene TRBV4-3 combines with J gene TRBJ1-4; D is uncertain. Germline CDR1 and CDR2: LGHNA and YSLEER. V lost 2 bases, J lost 7 bases, and 14 bases lay in between. CDR3 length: 15 amino acids. The CDR3 DNA reads TGCGCCAGCAGCCAACAAACCGGTAGTGGTGAAAAACTGTTTTTT. This sequence encodes CASSQQTGSGEKLFF.

This clonotype was counted a few times. V usage is TRBV20-1 and J usage is TRBJ2-3; 8 bases are shared with TRBD1. CDR3 size: 19 residues. Looked up from germline, CDR1 is DFQATT and CDR2 is SNEGSKA (reference sequence). J gave up 2 bases and V 3 bases, and 19 bases lay outside the gene matches. The CDR3 is CSASTGQGLATVITDTQYF. DNA of the CDR3: TGCAGTGCTAGCACCGGACAGGGTTTGGCCACCGTCATCACAGATACGCAGTATTTT.

V usage is TRBV11-2 and J usage is TRBJ2-1, with D perhaps matching TRBD1 (6 bases). The assigned J gene may be wrong: the sequence end matches TRBJ2-7 better. The CDR3 totals 14 residues. Germline assignment: CDR1 SGHAT and CDR2 FQNNGV. The CDR3 protein is CASSSVQGNYEQYF. The CDR3 nucleotides are TGTGCCAGCAGCTCCGTACAGGGAAACTACGAGCAGTACTTC.

A few counts support this clonotype. CDR3 loop: CSASDLTEWNGYTF. The CDR3 coding sequence is TGCAGTGCTAGTGACCTGACAGAGTGGAATGGCTACACCTTC. The chain uses TRBV20-1 and TRBJ1-2; D might be TRBD1 (5 bases). The V gene lost 3 bases and the J gene lost 6 bases, with 17 bases spanning the gap. The CDR3 runs to 14 residues. CDR1 and CDR2 (germline): DFQATT, SNEGSKA (reference sequence).

V is TRBV28 and J is TRBJ2-1; tentatively, D is TRBD2 (5 bases). Germline V gene sequence: CDR1 MDHEN, CDR2 SYDVKM. This CDR3 contains 14 residues. The V and J ends lost 6 bases and 8 bases respectively, with 17 bases between them. CDR3 sequence: CASRVRARVDEQFF. CDR3 sequence (DNA): TGTGCCAGCAGGGTACGAGCGCGGGTGGATGAGCAGTTCTTC. Supplemented by reference TRBV28 and TRBJ2-1, the full variable domain reads DVKVTQSSRYLVKRTGEKVFLECVQDMDHENMFWYRQDPGLGLRLIYFSYDVKMKEKGDIPEGYSVSREKKERFSLILESASTNQTSMYLCASRVRARVDEQFFGPGTRLTVL.

The V and J genes are TRBV5-1 and TRBJ2-1; TRBD2 aligns across 10 bases. This CDR3 spans 17 amino acids. The germline V gene encodes CDR1 SGHRS and CDR2 YFSETQ. With V trimmed by 3 bases and J by 3 bases, 9 bases remained unmatched. CDR3 DNA: TGCGCCAGCAGCTCCTCCCTCCTAGCGGGAGTCTACAATGAGCAGTTCTTC. Its translation: CASSSSLLAGVYNEQFF.

This clonotype was observed a few times. The chain couples TRBV14 to TRBJ2-3; TRBD1 is a possible D gene (5 bases). Germline CDR1 reads SGHDN; CDR2 reads FVKESK. The CDR3 runs to 13 residues. V was trimmed by 3 bases and J by 10 bases, leaving 14 bases between them. The CDR3 loop is CASSHRQTVAQYF. CDR3 nucleotide sequence: TGTGCCAGCAGCCATAGACAGACGGTGGCGCAGTATTTT.

The V and J genes are TRBV18 and TRBJ2-4; 8 bases align to TRBD1. The J call is in doubt because the DNA end fits TRBJ2-7 better. The CDR3 is 15 amino acids. Germline-derived CDR1 and CDR2 are KGHSH and LQKENI. Here the CDR3 reads CASSPPGTGGDEQYF. The CDR3 region has the DNA TGTGCCAGCTCACCACCGGGTACAGGGGGTGACGAGCAGTACTTC.

This chain connects TRBV4-3 to TRBJ1-2; TRBD1 might be the D (5 bases). This CDR3 has 14 residues. V shed 4 bases and J shed 6 bases, with 15 bases lying between them. Germline V CDR1 and CDR2: LGHNA, YSLEER. The CDR3 reads CASSRGDGFDGYTF. In DNA, the CDR3 is TGCGCCAGCAGCCGCGGGGACGGATTCGATGGCTACACCTTC.

This clonotype was observed a few times. V is TRBV6-5 and J is TRBJ2-3, with D possibly TRBD2 on 6 matching bases. Trimming cost V 0 bases and J 6 bases, with 10 bases left between them. CDR3 size: 14 residues. Germline-derived CDR1 and CDR2 are MNHEY and SVGAGI. CDR3 nucleotides: TGTGCCAGCAGTTACTCGAGTCGGGGGGATACGCAGTATTTT. This sequence encodes CASSYSSRGDTQYF.

This clonotype has a single count. This rearrangement joins TRBV2 to TRBJ2-7; D unresolved. Between the trimmed V and J ends, which lost 8 bases and 4 bases, there was a span of 15 bases. The V gene's germline CDR1 is SNHLY and CDR2 FYNNEI. This CDR3 is 13 amino acids long. The CDR3 DNA is TGTGCCAGCTTGCGCTCGGGCCTATACGAGCAGTACTTC. It encodes CASLRSGLYEQYF. Using reference TRBV2 and TRBJ2-7 for the parts outside the CDR3, the full variable domain is EPEVTQTPSHQVTQMGQEVILRCVPISNHLYFYWYRQILGQKVEFLVSFYNNEISEKSEIFDDQFSVERPDGSNFTLKIRSTKLEDSAMYFCASLRSGLYEQYFGPGTRLTVT.

This clonotype was found a few times. The rearrangement joins TRBV5-1 to TRBJ1-2, with no clear D. Trimming cost V 5 bases and J 8 bases, with 22 bases left between them. The CDR3 is made up of 15 amino acids. The germline CDR1 and CDR2 sequences are SGHRS and YFSETQ. CDR3 DNA: TGCGCCAGCAGATTGACCGTGGGAGGCATTCTCGGCTACACCTTC. Protein product: CASRLTVGGILGYTF.

Concerning this clonotype: The junction does not match germline at one end; this may be a read error. This chain connects TRBV6-2 or TRBV6-3 to TRBJ2-3; TRBD2 agrees at 9 bases. Germline CDR1 is MNHEY and CDR2 is SVGEGT. CDR3 length equals 17 residues. CDR3 loop: CASSYPETGTSTDAQYF. The CDR3, as DNA: TGTGCCAGCAGTTACCCGGAGACAGGGACTAGCACAGATGCGCAGTATTTT.

This clonotype was detected many times. V gene TRBV25-1 combines with J gene TRBJ2-5; D unclear. CDR1 and CDR2 from the germline V gene are MGHDK and SYGVNS. The length of the CDR3 is 13 residues. Trimming pared 0 bases from V and 0 bases from J, leaving 2 bases between. The CDR3 DNA reads TGTGCCAGCAGTGAATATAACCAAGAGACCCAGTACTTC. As protein: CASSEYNQETQYF.

The CDR3 DNA reads TGTGCCAGCAGCCTCCCCCCCGGGGGACAGGGACAAATTGAAGCTTTCTTT. Amino acid sequence: CASSLPPGGQGQIEAFF. The J gene is TRBJ1-1, the V gene TRBV7-2, with 9 bases fitting TRBD1. Trimming removed 5 bases from V and 7 bases from J; junction bases left unmatched: 17. The CDR3 consists of 17 residues. Per germline, CDR1 SGHTA and CDR2 FQGNSA.

J is TRBJ2-1 and V is TRBV3-1; weak D call: TRBD1 (5 bases). The CDR3 is made up of 14 amino acids. The V gene's germline CDR1 is LGHDT and CDR2 YNNKEL (reference sequence). Deletions cut 2 bases from V and 6 bases from J, with 11 bases between. The CDR3 is CASSQFSGINEQFF. In DNA, the CDR3 is TGTGCCAGCAGCCAATTTTCAGGGATCAATGAGCAGTTCTTC.

V gene TRBV29-1 combines with J gene TRBJ2-4; D may be TRBD1 or TRBD2 (6 bases each). The J call is in doubt because the DNA end fits TRBJ2-7 better. Germline V lookup: CDR1 SQVTM, CDR2 ANQGSEA. The CDR3 has 12 residues. The CDR3 coding sequence is TGCAGCACACCCTCTGAGGGGGGCGAGCAGTACTTC. Residues: CSTPSEGGEQYF.

This chain uses TRBV30 with TRBJ2-3; the D is unclear. The V and J ends lost 4 bases and 0 bases respectively, with 14 bases between them. The CDR3 loop spans 15 amino acids. Per germline, CDR1 GTSNPN and CDR2 SVGIG (reference sequence). CDR3 sequence (DNA): TGTGCCTGGAAAAGACTCGCTTTTAGCACAGATACGCAGTATTTT. The encoded protein is CAWKRLAFSTDTQYF. The variable domain in full, with the rest retrieved from reference TRBV30 and TRBJ2-3, is SQTIHQWPATLVQPVGSPLSLECTVEGTSNPNLYWYRQAAGRGLQLLFYSVGIGQISSEVPQNLSASRPQDRQFILSSKKLLLSDSGFYLCAWKRLAFSTDTQYFGPGTRLTVL.

The sample holds a few counts of this clonotype. The chain has TRBV20-1 and TRBJ2-1, with D hard to call. This CDR3 has 10 amino acids. Trimming left V 6 bases short and J 8 bases short, with 8 bases between. CDR1 is DFQATT and CDR2 is SNEGSKA in the germline V gene (reference sequence). The DNA of the CDR3 is TGCAGTGCCGAGAGAGATGAGCAGTTCTTC. Translating gives CSAERDEQFF.

This sequence joins TRBV15 and TRBJ2-1, with 9 bases lining up with TRBD2. The CDR3 spans 15 residues. The germline V gene has CDR1 LNHNV and CDR2 YYDKDF (reference sequence). The trim removed 7 bases at V and 2 bases at J, leaving 6 bases unmatched. The CDR3 region is CATNLAGRTYNEQFF. The CDR3 DNA follows: TGTGCCACCAACCTAGCGGGGCGGACCTACAATGAGCAGTTCTTC. The full variable domain, its missing parts supplied by reference TRBV15 and TRBJ2-1, is DAMVIQNPRYQVTQFGKPVTLSCSQTLNHNVMYWYQQKSSQAPKLLFHYYDKDFNNEADTPDNFQSRRPNTSFCFLDIRSPGLGDTAMYLCATNLAGRTYNEQFFGPGTRLTVL.

The gene calls are TRBV7-2 and TRBJ2-1; D unclear. The CDR3 is 14 residues long. V lost 1 base and J 6 bases, leaving 10 bases between the germline ends. In germline, CDR1 is SGHTA, CDR2 FQGNSA. In DNA, the CDR3 is TGTGCCAGCAGCTTAGACTCAGGTATCAATGAGCAGTTCTTC. Residues: CASSLDSGINEQFF.